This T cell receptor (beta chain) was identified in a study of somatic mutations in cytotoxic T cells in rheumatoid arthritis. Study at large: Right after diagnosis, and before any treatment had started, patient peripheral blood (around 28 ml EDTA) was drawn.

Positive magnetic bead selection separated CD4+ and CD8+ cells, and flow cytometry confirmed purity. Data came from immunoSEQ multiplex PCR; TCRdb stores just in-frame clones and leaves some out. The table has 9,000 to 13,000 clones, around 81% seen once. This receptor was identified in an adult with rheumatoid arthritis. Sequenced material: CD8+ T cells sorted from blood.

The CDR3 nucleotides read TGTGCCAGCAGCTGGAAATTCTTCGGACAACCGAACACTGAAGCTTTCTTT. Translated, it gives CASSWKFFGQPNTEAFF. The chain has TRBV7-9 and TRBJ1-1; TRBD1 might be the D (5 bases). Germline V gene sequence: CDR1 SEHNR, CDR2 FQNEAQ (reference sequence). The V end was cut by 4 bases, the J end by 1 base, with 19 bases between. The length of the CDR3 is 17 residues.